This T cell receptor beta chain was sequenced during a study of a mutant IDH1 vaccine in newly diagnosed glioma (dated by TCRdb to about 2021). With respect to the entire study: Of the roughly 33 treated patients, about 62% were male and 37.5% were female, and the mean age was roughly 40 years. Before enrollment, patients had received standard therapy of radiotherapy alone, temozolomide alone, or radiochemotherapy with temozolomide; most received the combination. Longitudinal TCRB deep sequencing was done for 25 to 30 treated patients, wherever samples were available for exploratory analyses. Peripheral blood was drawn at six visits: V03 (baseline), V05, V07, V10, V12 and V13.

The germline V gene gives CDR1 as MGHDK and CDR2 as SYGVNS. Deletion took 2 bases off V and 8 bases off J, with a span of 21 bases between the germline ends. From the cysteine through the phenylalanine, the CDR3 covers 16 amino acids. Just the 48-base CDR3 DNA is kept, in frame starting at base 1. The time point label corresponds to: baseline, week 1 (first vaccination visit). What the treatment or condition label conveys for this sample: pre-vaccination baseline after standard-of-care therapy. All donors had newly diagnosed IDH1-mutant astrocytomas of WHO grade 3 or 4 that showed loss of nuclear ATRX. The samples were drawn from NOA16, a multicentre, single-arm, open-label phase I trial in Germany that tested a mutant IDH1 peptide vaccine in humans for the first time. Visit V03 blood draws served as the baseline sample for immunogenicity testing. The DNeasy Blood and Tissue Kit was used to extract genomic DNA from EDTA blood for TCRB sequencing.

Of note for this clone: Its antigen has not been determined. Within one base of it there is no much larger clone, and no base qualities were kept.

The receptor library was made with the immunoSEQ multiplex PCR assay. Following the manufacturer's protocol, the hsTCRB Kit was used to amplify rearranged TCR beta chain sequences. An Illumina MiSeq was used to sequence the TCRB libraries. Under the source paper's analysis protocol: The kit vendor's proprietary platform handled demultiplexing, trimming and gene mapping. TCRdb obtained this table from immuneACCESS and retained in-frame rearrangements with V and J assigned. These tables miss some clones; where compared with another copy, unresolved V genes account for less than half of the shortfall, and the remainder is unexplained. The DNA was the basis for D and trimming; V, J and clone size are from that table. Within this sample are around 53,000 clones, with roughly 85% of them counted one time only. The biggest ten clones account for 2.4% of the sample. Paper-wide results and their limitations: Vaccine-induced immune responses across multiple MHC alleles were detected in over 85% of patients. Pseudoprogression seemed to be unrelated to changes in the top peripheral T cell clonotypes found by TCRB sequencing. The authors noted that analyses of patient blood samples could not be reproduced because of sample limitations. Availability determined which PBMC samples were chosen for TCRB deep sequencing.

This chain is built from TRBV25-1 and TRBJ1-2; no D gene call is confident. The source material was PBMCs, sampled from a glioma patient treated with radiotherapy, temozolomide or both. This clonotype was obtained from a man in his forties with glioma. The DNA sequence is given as TGTGCCAGCAGTGAACCAGGTGCGGTAGGCAGTCGGGGCTACACCTTC. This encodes CASSEPGAVGSRGYTF.